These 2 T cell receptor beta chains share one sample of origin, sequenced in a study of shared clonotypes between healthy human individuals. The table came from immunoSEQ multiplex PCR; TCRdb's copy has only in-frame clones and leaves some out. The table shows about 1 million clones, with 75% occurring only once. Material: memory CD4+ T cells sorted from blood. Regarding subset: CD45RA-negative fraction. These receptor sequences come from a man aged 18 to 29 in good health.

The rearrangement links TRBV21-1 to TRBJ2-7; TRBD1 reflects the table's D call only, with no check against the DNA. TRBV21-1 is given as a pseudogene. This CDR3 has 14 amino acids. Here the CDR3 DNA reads TGTGCCAGAAACCGACAGGGTCGGAGCTACGAGCAGTACTTC. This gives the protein CARNRQGRSYEQYF.

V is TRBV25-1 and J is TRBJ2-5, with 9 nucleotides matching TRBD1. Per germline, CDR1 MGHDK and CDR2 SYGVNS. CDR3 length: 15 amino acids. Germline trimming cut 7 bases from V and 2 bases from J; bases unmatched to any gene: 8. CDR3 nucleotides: TGTGCCAGCACCCCCCTGGGACAGGGACAAGAGACCCAGTACTTC. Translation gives CASTPLGQGQETQYF.